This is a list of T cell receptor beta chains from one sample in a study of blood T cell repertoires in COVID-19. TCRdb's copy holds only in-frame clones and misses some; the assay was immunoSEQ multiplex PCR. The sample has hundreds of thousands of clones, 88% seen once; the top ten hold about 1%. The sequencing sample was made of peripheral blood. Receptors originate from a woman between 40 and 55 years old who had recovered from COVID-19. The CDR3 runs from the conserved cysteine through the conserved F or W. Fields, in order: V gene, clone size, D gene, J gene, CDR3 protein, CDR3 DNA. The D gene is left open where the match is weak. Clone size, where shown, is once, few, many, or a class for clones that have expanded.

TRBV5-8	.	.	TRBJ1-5	CASSLFPPRQPQHF	TGTGCCAGCAGCTTGTTCCCCCCGAGACAGCCCCAGCATTTT
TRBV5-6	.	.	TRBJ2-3	CASSLGATDTQYF	TGTGCCAGCAGCTTGGGAGCCACAGATACGCAGTATTTT
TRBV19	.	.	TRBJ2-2	CASSNPGQPNTGELFF	TGTGCCAGTAGTAACCCGGGACAACCGAACACCGGGGAGCTGTTTTTT
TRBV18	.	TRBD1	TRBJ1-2	CASSPLEGARYGYTF	TGTGCCAGCTCCCCCCTGGAGGGGGCGCGCTATGGCTACACCTTC
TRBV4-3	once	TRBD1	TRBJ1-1	CASRDRGLGEAFF	TGCGCCAGCCGGGACAGGGGGCTAGGTGAAGCTTTCTTT
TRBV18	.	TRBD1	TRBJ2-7	CASSPPGQGGREQYF	TGTGCCAGCTCACCCCCGGGACAGGGGGGGCGCGAGCAGTACTTC
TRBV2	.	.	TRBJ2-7	CASSVSGGSSYEQYF	TGTGCCAGCAGTGTGTCGGGGGGCAGCTCCTACGAGCAGTACTTC
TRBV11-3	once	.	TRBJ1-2	CASSLGQLSGYTF	TGTGCCAGCAGCTTAGGGCAGTTGTCTGGCTACACCTTC
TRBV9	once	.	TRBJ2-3	CASSVPRGLPKGADTQYF	TGTGCCAGCAGCGTACCCCGCGGACTACCCAAGGGCGCAGATACGCAGTATTTT
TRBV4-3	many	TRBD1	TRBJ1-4	CASSQDWDSSSYEKLFF	TGCGCCAGCAGCCAAGATTGGGACAGCAGCTCCTATGAAAAACTGTTTTTT
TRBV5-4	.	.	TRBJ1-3	CASSRKNTSGNTIYF	TGTGCCAGCAGCCGAAAAAACACCTCTGGAAACACCATATATTTT
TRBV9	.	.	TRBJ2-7	CASSPGGTWLHEQYF	TGTGCCAGCAGCCCAGGGGGGACATGGCTCCACGAGCAGTACTTC
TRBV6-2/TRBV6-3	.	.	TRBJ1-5	CASSYFRARDSNQPQHF	.
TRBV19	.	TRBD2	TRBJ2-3	CASREVGTDTQYF	TGTGCCAGTCGGGAGGTCGGCACAGATACGCAGTATTTT
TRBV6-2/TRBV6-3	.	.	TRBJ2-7	CASSQTGYEQYF	TGTGCCAGCAGCCAAACAGGGTACGAGCAGTACTTC
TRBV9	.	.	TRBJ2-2	CASTGGGNTGELFF	TGTGCCAGCACTGGGGGAGGGAACACCGGGGAGCTGTTTTTT
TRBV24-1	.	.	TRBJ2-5	CATSDPPYRDRAQTQYF	TGTGCCACCAGTGATCCCCCCTACAGGGACCGGGCCCAGACCCAGTACTTC
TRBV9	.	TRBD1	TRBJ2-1	CASSAVGGQGEQFF	TGTGCCAGCAGCGCCGTAGGGGGACAGGGTGAGCAGTTCTTC
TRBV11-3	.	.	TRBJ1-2	CASSLGQGSNYGYTF	TGTGCCAGCAGCTTAGGCCAGGGATCTAACTATGGCTACACCTTC
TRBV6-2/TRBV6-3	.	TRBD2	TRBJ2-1	CASSSQTSGTYNEQFF	TGTGCCAGCAGTTCTCAAACTAGCGGGACCTACAATGAGCAGTTCTTC
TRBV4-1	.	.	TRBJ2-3	CASSQKEGRNTQYF	TGCGCCAGCAGCCAAAAGGAGGGGCGCAATACGCAGTATTTT
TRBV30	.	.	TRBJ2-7	CAWTPNTPRHEQYF	TGTGCCTGGACCCCGAATACCCCCAGGCACGAGCAGTACTTC
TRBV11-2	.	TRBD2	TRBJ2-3	CASSPTATSGRVYTQYF	TGTGCCAGCAGCCCAACGGCGACTAGCGGTCGGGTGTATACGCAGTATTTT
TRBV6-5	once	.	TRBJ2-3	CASSYSSANTQYF	TGTGCCAGCAGTTACTCGAGTGCCAATACGCAGTATTTT
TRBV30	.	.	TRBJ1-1	CAWSLGGRDTEAFF	TGTGCCTGGAGTTTAGGGGGGAGGGACACTGAAGCTTTCTTT
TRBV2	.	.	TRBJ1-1	CASGIRGSHTEAFF	TGTGCCAGCGGGATAAGGGGGTCCCACACTGAAGCTTTCTTT
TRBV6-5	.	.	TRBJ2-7	CASRRGGLGPEQYF	TGTGCCAGCAGAAGGGGGGGGTTGGGACCCGAGCAGTACTTC
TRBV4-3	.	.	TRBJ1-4	CASSQGTGANEKLFF	TGCGCCAGCAGCCAAGGTACCGGGGCTAATGAAAAACTGTTTTTT
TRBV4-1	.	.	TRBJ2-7	CASSHTSGPTPYEQYF	TGCGCCAGCAGCCACACAAGCGGGCCCACCCCCTACGAGCAGTACTTC
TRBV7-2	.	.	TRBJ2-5	CASTHGETQYF	TGTGCCAGCACCCACGGGGAGACCCAGTACTTC
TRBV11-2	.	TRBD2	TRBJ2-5	CASSSRLGEGPQYF	TGTGCCAGCAGCTCAAGACTAGGGGAGGGGCCCCAGTACTTC
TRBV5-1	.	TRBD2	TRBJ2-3	CASSFLAGGTDTQYF	TGCGCCAGCAGCTTCCTAGCGGGAGGGACAGATACGCAGTATTTT
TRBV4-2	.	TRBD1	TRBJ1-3	CASSQDQTGAGNTIYF	TGTGCCAGCAGCCAAGATCAGACAGGGGCTGGAAACACCATATATTTT
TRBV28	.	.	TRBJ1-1	CASSPTVILGNTEAFF	TGTGCCAGCAGTCCGACAGTAATCTTGGGGAACACTGAAGCTTTCTTT
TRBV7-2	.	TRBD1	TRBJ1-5	CASSKQGGRLQPQHF	TGTGCCAGCAGCAAACAGGGGGGGAGGCTCCAGCCCCAGCATTTT
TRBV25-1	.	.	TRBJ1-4	CASSETGPNEKLFF	TGTGCCAGCAGTGAGACAGGTCCTAATGAAAAACTGTTTTTT
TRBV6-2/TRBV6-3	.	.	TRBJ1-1	CASSYAGAAAFF	TGTGCCAGCAGTTACGCAGGCGCTGCAGCTTTCTTT
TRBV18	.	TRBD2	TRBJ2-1	CASSPTAGARNEQFF	TGTGCCAGCTCACCCACCGCGGGAGCGCGGAATGAGCAGTTCTTC
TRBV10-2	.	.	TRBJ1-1	CASSEGGRARGNTEAFF	TGCGCCAGCAGTGAGGGGGGCAGGGCCCGGGGGAACACTGAAGCTTTCTTT
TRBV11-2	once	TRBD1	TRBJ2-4	CASSLGTGWGNIQYF	TGTGCCAGCAGCTTAGGGACAGGGTGGGGAAACATTCAGTACTTC
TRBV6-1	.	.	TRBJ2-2	CASSDRRGTGELFF	TGTGCCAGCAGTGACCGGAGGGGCACCGGGGAGCTGTTTTTT
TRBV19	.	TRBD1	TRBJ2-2	CASSIVQGANTGELFF	TGTGCCAGTAGTATAGTCCAGGGGGCGAACACCGGGGAGCTGTTTTTT
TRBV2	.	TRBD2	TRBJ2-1	CASSEETSLDNEQFF	TGTGCCAGCAGTGAAGAGACTAGCCTTGACAATGAGCAGTTCTTC
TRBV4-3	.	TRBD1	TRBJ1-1	CASSHRQGAGGGEAFF	TGCGCCAGCAGCCATCGACAGGGGGCGGGTGGGGGTGAAGCTTTCTTT
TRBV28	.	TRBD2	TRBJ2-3	CASKGGGLSTDTQYF	TGTGCCAGCAAAGGCGGGGGACTCAGCACAGATACGCAGTATTTT
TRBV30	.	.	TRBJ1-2	CAWSSTGGYTF	TGTGCCTGGAGTTCGACGGGGGGCTACACCTTC
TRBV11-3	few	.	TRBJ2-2	CASSLSVRLFF	TGTGCCAGCAGCCTTAGTGTTAGGCTGTTTTTT